Listed here are 17 T cell receptor beta chains from one sample, sequenced in a study of cytomegalovirus exposure and HLA in healthy donors. The PCR had 60 Vbeta and 13 Jbeta primers. This table comes from immunoSEQ multiplex PCR, and its TCRdb copy is limited to in-frame clones, with some not included. The sample has about 150,000 clones; about three quarters are singletons. The sample was PBMCs. The receptors originated from a male donor in good health and CMV-seronegative.

V usage is TRBV5-1 and J usage is TRBJ2-1; D ambiguous. CDR3 length equals 15 residues. Germline V gene lookup returns CDR1 SGHRS and CDR2 YFSETQ. V lost 3 bases to trimming and J lost 0 bases, with 10 bases between them. CDR3 DNA sequence: TGCGCCAGCAGCTCGCAGGCCTTCTCCTACAATGAGCAGTTCTTC. As protein: CASSSQAFSYNEQFF.

This clone was counted a few times. The chain uses TRBV28 and TRBJ1-5; 8 bases match TRBD1. With 5 bases clipped from V and 7 bases from J, the junction kept 13 bases outside the gene matches. The CDR3 is made up of 16 amino acids. Germline loops: CDR1 MDHEN, CDR2 SYDVKM. DNA for the CDR3: TGTGCCAGCAGTCCTCACCGGGACAGGATTGGGCAGCCCCAGCATTTT. Amino acid sequence: CASSPHRDRIGQPQHF.

The chain has TRBV10-3 and TRBJ1-1, with D tentatively TRBD1 (5 bases). Germline V gene data show CDR1 as ENHRY and CDR2 as SYGVKD. This CDR3 has 13 residues. Trimming took 8 bases from V and 6 from J, leaving 16 bases between them. Here the CDR3 reads CAIGGDPISEAFF. The CDR3 DNA follows: TGTGCCATCGGAGGGGACCCGATATCTGAAGCTTTCTTT.

In this sample, this clone turned up once. The chain joins TRBV12-5 to TRBJ2-7, with D maybe TRBD2 (7 bases). Germline loops: CDR1 LGHNT, CDR2 FRNRAP. CDR3 length: 14 residues. V gave up 6 bases and J gave up 3 bases, with 15 bases separating them. This CDR3 reads CASGLGGAIYEQYF. CDR3 nucleotides: TGTGCTAGTGGCCTTGGGGGGGCGATCTACGAGCAGTACTTC. Variable domain in full (rest from reference TRBV12-5 and TRBJ2-7): DARVTQTPRHKVTEMGQEVTMRCQPILGHNTVFWYRQTMMQGLELLAYFRNRAPLDDSGMPKDRFSAEMPDATLATLKIQPSEPRDSAVYFCASGLGGAIYEQYFGPGTRLTVT.

V is TRBV2 and J is TRBJ1-1, with a weak D call TRBD1 (5 bases). This CDR3 is built from 15 residues. CDR1 and CDR2 from the germline V gene are SNHLY and FYNNEI. The V end lost 2 bases, the J end lost 2 bases, and 12 bases lay between the germline ends. In DNA, the CDR3 is TGTGCCAGCAGTGAAAAGGGCAGGGATAACACTGAAGCTTTCTTT. Protein: CASSEKGRDNTEAFF.

Only a few counts were recorded for this clone. The rearrangement links TRBV6-5 to TRBJ2-7; D may be TRBD2 (6 bases). Germline CDR1 reads MNHEY; CDR2 reads SVGAGI. V was shortened by 5 bases and J by 6 bases, with 11 bases between the two germline ends. This CDR3 is built from 12 residues. CDR3 nucleotide sequence: TGTGCCAGCAGTCACGCCGGGGGCGAGCAGTACTTC. It specifies CASSHAGGEQYF.

V is TRBV7-2 and J is TRBJ2-7, with 9 positions matching TRBD1. Germline CDR1 is SGHTA and CDR2 is FQGNSA. Trimming removed 5 bases from V and 7 bases from J; junction bases left unmatched: 12. The CDR3 runs 15 residues. The CDR3 protein is CASSVTGTGLSEQYF. The CDR3 DNA reads as TGTGCCAGCAGCGTGACCGGGACAGGGCTCTCGGAGCAGTACTTC. Combining the CDR3 with reference TRBV7-2 and TRBJ2-7 gives the whole variable domain GAGVSQSPSNKVTEKGKDVELRCDPISGHTALYWYRQSLGQGLEFLIYFQGNSAPDKSGLPSDRFSAERTGGSVSTLTIQRTQQEDSAVYLCASSVTGTGLSEQYFGPGTRLTVT.

The table lists this clone with a few counts. The chain carries TRBV7-8 and TRBJ2-2, with 10 bases aligning to TRBD2. With V trimmed by 3 bases and J by 5 bases, 9 bases remained unmatched. Germline V gene lookup returns CDR1 SGHVS and CDR2 FQNEAQ. The CDR3 is made up of 17 amino acids. CDR3 DNA sequence: TGTGCCAGCAGCTTCGGTAGCGGGAGGTCGGGTACCGGGGAGCTGTTTTTT. This encodes CASSFGSGRSGTGELFF.

This clone was seen a handful of times. CDR3 nucleotide sequence: TGTGCCTGGAGTCGCGGGGGCGGGGGCATTCAGTACTTC. Translating it yields CAWSRGGGGIQYF. The chain uses TRBV30 and TRBJ2-4; weak D call: TRBD2 (7 bases). The CDR3 has 13 residues. CDR1 is GTSNPN, CDR2 SVGIG, per germline (reference sequence). V was trimmed by 2 bases and J by 9 bases, leaving 14 bases between them.

The rearrangement joins TRBV4-3 to TRBJ2-7, with 10 bases lining up with TRBD2. The CDR3 totals 15 residues. Germline V lookup: CDR1 LGHNA, CDR2 YSLEER. Trimming removed 1 base from V and 4 bases from J; junction bases left unmatched: 4. The DNA for the CDR3 is TGCGCCAGCAGCCAAGTTACTAGCGGGGCTTACGAGCAGTACTTC. This encodes CASSQVTSGAYEQYF.

The chain employs TRBV5-1 and TRBJ1-4, with 7 bases matching TRBD1. CDR1 is SGHRS and CDR2 is YFSETQ in the germline V gene. This CDR3 has 15 amino acids. V was pared by 3 bases and J by 6 bases, with 8 bases of the junction left unmatched. The CDR3 here is CASSSQGVNDEKLFF. The CDR3 coding sequence is TGCGCCAGCAGCTCCCAGGGGGTAAACGATGAAAAACTGTTTTTT. Supplemented by reference TRBV5-1 and TRBJ1-4, the full variable domain reads KAGVTQTPRYLIKTRGQQVTLSCSPISGHRSVSWYQQTPGQGLQFLFEYFSETQRNKGNFPGRFSGRQFSNSRSEMNVSTLELGDSALYLCASSSQGVNDEKLFFGSGTQLSVL.

This clone was observed a few times. V usage is TRBV25-1 and J usage is TRBJ1-5; 9 nucleotides line up with TRBD1. J was trimmed by 4 bases and V by 4 bases; bases with no gene match: 2. The CDR3 has 14 amino acids. The germline CDR1 and CDR2 sequences are MGHDK and SYGVNS. In DNA form, the CDR3 reads TGTGCCAGCAGTGCAGACAGGGGGAATCAGCCCCAGCATTTT. Its translation: CASSADRGNQPQHF.

The rearrangement uses TRBV19 and TRBJ1-2; 9 bases are shared with TRBD1. V was clipped by 4 bases and J by 7 bases; unmatched bases: 13. The CDR3 contains 16 residues. Germline CDR1 reads LNHDA; CDR2 reads SQIVND (reference sequence). This chain's CDR3 is CASSRGQGYRRGGYTF. CDR3 nucleotide sequence: TGTGCCAGTAGTAGGGGACAGGGATATCGACGGGGTGGCTACACCTTC.

V and J are TRBV6-5 and TRBJ2-2; 8 bases are a match to TRBD1. The length of the CDR3 is 14 residues. V dropped 4 bases and J dropped 4; count of bases not matched to a gene: 2. The germline CDR1 and CDR2 sequences are MNHEY and SVGAGI. CDR3 coding DNA: TGTGCCAGCAGTTGGACAGGGCCCACCGGGGAGCTGTTTTTT. Translated, it gives CASSWTGPTGELFF.

As concerns this clone: One end of the junction does not line up with germline, which may come from a read error. The rearrangement uses TRBV6-1 and TRBJ1-2, with 11 nucleotides matching TRBD1. The germline V gene encodes CDR1 MNHNS and CDR2 SASEGT. The CDR3 consists of 17 residues. The CDR3, as DNA: TGTGCCAGCAGTGAAGGCGGACAGGGGGCGGGTAACTATAGCTACACCTTC. Encoded protein: CASSEGGQGAGNYSYTF.

V and J are TRBV2 and TRBJ1-3; no firm D call. This CDR3 contains 16 residues. V was cut by 4 bases and J by 0 bases, with 13 bases left in between. Germline lookup yields CDR1 SNHLY and CDR2 FYNNEI. CDR3 protein: CASSVEGRSSGNTIYF. For the CDR3, the DNA is TGTGCCAGCAGTGTGGAGGGTCGGAGCTCTGGAAACACCATATATTTT.

This clone was found once. The chain couples TRBV6-5 to TRBJ2-7; the D gene is possibly TRBD1 (6 bases). The germline V gene has CDR1 MNHEY and CDR2 SVGAGI. V was clipped by 5 bases and J by 3 bases, with 11 bases between them. The CDR3 length is 13 residues. CDR3 sequence (DNA): TGTGCCAGCAGTCGAGGACAGTTCTACGAGCAGTACTTC. It encodes CASSRGQFYEQYF.